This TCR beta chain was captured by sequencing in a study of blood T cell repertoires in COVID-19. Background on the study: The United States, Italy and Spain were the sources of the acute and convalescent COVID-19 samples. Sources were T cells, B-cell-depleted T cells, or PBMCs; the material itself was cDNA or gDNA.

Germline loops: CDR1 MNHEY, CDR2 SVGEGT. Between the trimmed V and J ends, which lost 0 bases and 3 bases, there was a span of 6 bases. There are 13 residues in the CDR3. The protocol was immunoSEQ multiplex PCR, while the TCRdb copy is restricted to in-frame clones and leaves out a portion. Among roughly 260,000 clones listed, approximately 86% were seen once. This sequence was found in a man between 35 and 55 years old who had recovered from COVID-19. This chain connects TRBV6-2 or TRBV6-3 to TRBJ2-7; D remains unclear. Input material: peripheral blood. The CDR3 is CASSYSLSYEQYF. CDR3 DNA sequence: TGTGCCAGCAGTTACTCGTTGAGCTACGAGCAGTACTTC.